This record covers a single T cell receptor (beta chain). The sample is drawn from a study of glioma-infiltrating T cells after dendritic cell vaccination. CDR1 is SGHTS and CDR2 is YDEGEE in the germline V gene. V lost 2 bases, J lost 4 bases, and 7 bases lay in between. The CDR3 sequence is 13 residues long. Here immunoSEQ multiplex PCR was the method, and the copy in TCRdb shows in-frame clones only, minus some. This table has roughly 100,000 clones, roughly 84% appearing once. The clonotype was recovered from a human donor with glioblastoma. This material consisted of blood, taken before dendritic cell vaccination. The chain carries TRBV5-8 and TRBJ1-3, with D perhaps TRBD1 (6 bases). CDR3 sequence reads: CASSLQGGNTIYF. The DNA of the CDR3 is TGTGCCAGCAGCTTACAGGGAGGAAACACCATATATTTT.